These 5 T cell receptor beta chains were all obtained from the same sample, sequenced in a study of cytomegalovirus exposure and HLA in healthy donors (dated by TCRdb to 2017 to 2019). The library relied on the immunoSEQ multiplex PCR assay. The multiplex PCR relied on a mix of 60 forward primers for TCR Vbeta segments and 13 reverse primers for TCR Jbeta segments. Entries here come from immuneACCESS through TCRdb and include only in-frame sequences with V and J called. Some clones fail to appear in such tables; in the studies checked, an unresolved V gene covers under half of the shortfall, and the cause of the remainder is unknown. This sample is represented by 60,000 to 80,000 clones; 65% to 80% of them were singletons. Jointly, the top ten make up 5.4% of the sample. The sequencing input was PBMCs. Receptors were obtained from a woman under 40 in good health and CMV-seronegative.

This chain connects TRBV18 to TRBJ1-2, with 7 bases matching TRBD1. Germline V CDR1 and CDR2: KGHSH, LQKENI. This CDR3 region has 13 residues. V lost 6 bases to trimming and J lost 8 bases; unmatched junction nucleotides: 9. CDR3 bases: TGTGCCAGCTCGAAGGGACAGCTACCGGGCTACACCTTC. Its protein is CASSKGQLPGYTF.

The chain combines TRBV27 with TRBJ2-7, with D possibly being TRBD2 (6 bases). Germline values: CDR1 MNHEY, CDR2 SMNVEV (reference sequence). CDR3 length equals 13 residues. The V gene lost 5 bases and the J gene lost 5 bases, with 13 bases spanning the gap. CDR3 DNA: TGTGCCAGCAGTCTCGGGGACTTCAACGAGCAGTACTTC. Protein product: CASSLGDFNEQYF.

This sequence joins TRBV29-1 and TRBJ2-2; TRBD1 agrees at 9 bases. The CDR3 extends over 13 amino acids. V trimming: 4 bases; J trimming: 5 bases; junction bases outside the gene matches: 2. Germline loops: CDR1 SQVTM, CDR2 ANQGSEA. The CDR3 nucleotides are TGCAGCGTTGGGACAGGGGAAACCGGGGAGCTGTTTTTT. Translating gives CSVGTGETGELFF.

The J gene is TRBJ2-7, the V gene TRBV19; TRBD2 matches 7 bases. Germline CDR1 LNHDA, CDR2 SQIVND (reference sequence). CDR3 size: 13 residues. With V trimmed by 8 bases and J by 3 bases, 7 bases remained unmatched. CDR3 nucleotides: TGTGCCAGTGGGAGAGCGGGACTCTACGAGCAGTACGTC. Translated, it gives CASGRAGLYEQYV.

The chain combines TRBV11-2 with TRBJ1-4; the D gene is possibly TRBD1 (6 bases). Trimming removed 5 bases from V and 4 bases from J, with 11 bases in between. Germline values: CDR1 SGHAT, CDR2 FQNNGV. CDR3 length equals 14 residues. CDR3 nucleotides: TGTGCCAGCAGCCGGGGGGCGGTTAATGAAAAACTGTTTTTT. Amino acid sequence: CASSRGAVNEKLFF.